This passage covers 17 T cell receptor beta chains from one sample sequenced in a study of T cell clones after liver transplantation. Clones were sequenced by immunoSEQ multiplex PCR, and TCRdb holds only the in-frame ones, with some missing. The top ten clones hold around 0.83% of a sample with under 150,000 clones, 90% of them seen once. The sequences come from CD4+ T cells from blood, collected 12 months after liver transplant. The receptors here all came from a human patient who received a liver transplant. Some T cells could come from the graft donor.

The genes are TRBV7-6 and TRBJ2-3; D is ambiguous. Trimming took off 5 bases at V and 4 bases at J, with 10 bases between the two ends. The germline V gene encodes CDR1 SGHVS and CDR2 FNYEAQ. This CDR3 contains 13 residues. CDR3 sequence (DNA): TGTGCCAGCAGCCCCTCTCTGGCAGATACGCAGTATTTT. It codes for CASSPSLADTQYF.

This chain uses TRBV18 with TRBJ2-7; D is ambiguous. This CDR3 has 14 residues. V lost 3 bases and J lost 3, with 12 bases in between. Germline values: CDR1 KGHSH, CDR2 LQKENI. The chain's CDR3 is CASSPDPELYEQYF. The CDR3 DNA follows: TGTGCCAGCTCACCCGATCCAGAGCTCTACGAGCAGTACTTC.

This chain connects TRBV20-1 to TRBJ2-3; 8 bases line up with TRBD1. The CDR3 loop spans 11 amino acids. CDR1 DFQATT and CDR2 SNEGSKA come from the germline V gene (reference sequence). J gave up 5 bases and V 7 bases, and 2 bases lay outside the gene matches. The CDR3 bases are TGCAGTGTTACAGGGGGAGATACGCAGTATTTT. Protein: CSVTGGDTQYF.

This clone was seen only once. This chain links TRBV9 with TRBJ1-5; D gene ambiguous. The CDR3 has 13 amino acids. The germline V and J ends were trimmed by 0 bases and 0 bases, with 1 base remaining between them. CDR1 SGDLS and CDR2 YYNGEE come from the germline V gene. CDR3 nucleotide sequence: TGTGCCAGCAGCGTAGGTAGCAATCAGCCCCAGCATTTT. It translates to CASSVGSNQPQHF.

The chain joins TRBV28 to TRBJ2-1, with 9 bases matching TRBD2. Per the germline V gene, CDR1 is MDHEN and CDR2 is SYDVKM. The length of the CDR3 is 15 residues. Trimming removed 5 bases from V and 6 bases from J; junction bases left unmatched: 8. The CDR3 sequence is CASSRPLAGLNEQFF. The CDR3 DNA follows: TGTGCCAGCAGTCGACCCCTAGCGGGGCTCAATGAGCAGTTCTTC.

The chain combines TRBV5-1 with TRBJ2-5; TRBD1 matches 7 bases. The CDR3 contains 14 residues. V lost 5 bases, J lost 5 bases, and 9 bases stayed unmatched. From germline, CDR1 is SGHRS and CDR2 YFSETQ. CDR3 loop: CASSAKGARETQYF. CDR3 bases: TGCGCCAGCAGTGCTAAGGGGGCACGGGAGACCCAGTACTTC.

The chain has TRBV5-1 and TRBJ2-3; 11 bases align to TRBD2. CDR1 and CDR2 (germline): SGHRS, YFSETQ. The CDR3 sequence is 16 residues long. The V and J ends lost 2 bases and 5 bases, in that order; junction bases with no gene match: 7. The CDR3 coding sequence is TGCGCCAGCAGCTTCGGTAGCGGGAGGGCCGGAGATACGCAGTATTTT. As protein: CASSFGSGRAGDTQYF.

This clone was seen a handful of times. The chain links TRBV19 to TRBJ1-1; TRBD1 might be the D (5 bases). The CDR3 extends over 14 amino acids. Germline V gene lookup returns CDR1 LNHDA and CDR2 SQIVND (reference sequence). Trimming cost V 10 bases and J 5 bases, with 20 bases left between them. CDR3 bases: TGTGCCACCCCAGCGGGGGAAAGGGAAACTGAAGCTTTCTTT. It yields the protein CATPAGERETEAFF.

V is TRBV6-5 and J is TRBJ1-1; D ambiguous. CDR1 is MNHEY, CDR2 SVGAGI, per germline. The germline V and J ends were trimmed by 6 bases and 4 bases, with 12 bases remaining between them. This CDR3 spans 13 amino acids. The CDR3 sequence: CASSPFLGTEAFF. The CDR3 coding sequence is TGTGCCAGCAGCCCCTTCTTAGGCACTGAAGCTTTCTTT.

The chain is built from TRBV5-1 and TRBJ1-1; 7 bases line up with TRBD1. Germline trimming cut 3 bases from V and 4 bases from J; bases unmatched to any gene: 6. Germline loops: CDR1 SGHRS, CDR2 YFSETQ. The CDR3 is 14 residues long. Here the CDR3 reads CASSSTQGSTEAFF. The CDR3 nucleotides are TGCGCCAGCAGCTCAACACAGGGGAGCACTGAAGCTTTCTTT.

J is TRBJ2-1 and V is TRBV27, with D unclear. The CDR3 length is 15 residues. The germline V gene has CDR1 MNHEY and CDR2 SMNVEV (reference sequence). V lost 1 base to trimming and J lost 6 bases, with 13 bases between them. CDR3 region: CASSLFRRNLNEQFF. The CDR3 nucleotides read TGTGCCAGCAGTTTATTTAGGCGGAACCTCAATGAGCAGTTCTTC.

This sequence joins TRBV7-9 and TRBJ1-4; D possibly corresponds to TRBD1 (5 bases). Trimming shortened V by 8 bases and J by 6 bases, and 16 bases separated the two germline ends. The CDR3 has 14 residues. The germline V gene encodes CDR1 SEHNR and CDR2 FQNEAQ (reference sequence). CDR3 sequence reads: CASEDRDGDEKLFF. The CDR3 DNA reads TGTGCCAGCGAAGATCGGGACGGGGATGAAAAACTGTTTTTT.

The V call is TRBV6-1, the J call TRBJ1-1; D is perhaps TRBD1 (6 bases). Germline values: CDR1 MNHNS, CDR2 SASEGT. V dropped 8 bases and J dropped 0 bases, with 13 bases sitting between them. The CDR3 is made up of 14 amino acids. The CDR3 protein is CASGGRVMNTEAFF. DNA for the CDR3: TGTGCCAGCGGGGGCAGGGTCATGAACACTGAAGCTTTCTTT.

J is TRBJ2-5 and V is TRBV5-1; 14 bases are shared with TRBD2. J gave up 3 bases and V 3 bases, and 1 base lay outside the gene matches. The CDR3 sequence is 15 residues long. The germline CDR1 and CDR2 sequences are SGHRS and YFSETQ. The CDR3 bases are TGCGCCAGCAGCTGGGGACTAGCGGGAGAAGAGACCCAGTACTTC. Amino acid sequence: CASSWGLAGEETQYF. The full variable domain, its missing parts supplied by reference TRBV5-1 and TRBJ2-5, is KAGVTQTPRYLIKTRGQQVTLSCSPISGHRSVSWYQQTPGQGLQFLFEYFSETQRNKGNFPGRFSGRQFSNSRSEMNVSTLELGDSALYLCASSWGLAGEETQYFGPGTRLLVL.

The chain employs TRBV11-3 and TRBJ1-4; D not resolved. V lost 0 bases and J 5 bases, leaving 4 bases between the germline ends. Germline V gene data show CDR1 as SGHNT and CDR2 as YENEEA. The CDR3 spans 13 residues. The CDR3 reads CASSLERNEKLFF. In nucleotides, the CDR3 is TGTGCCAGCAGCTTAGAACGAAATGAAAAACTGTTTTTT.

Remarks on this clone: Other DNA sequences within the sample encode an identical CDR3. This chain joins TRBV11-3 and TRBJ2-2, with TRBD2 matching over 9 bases. Losses at the gene ends were 3 bases for V and 1 base for J; bases not matched to a gene: 0. CDR1 and CDR2 from the germline V gene are SGHNT and YENEEA. This CDR3 spans 15 amino acids. The CDR3, as DNA: TGTGCCAGCAGCTTTAGCGGGGGGAACACCGGGGAGCTGTTTTTT. Translating it yields CASSFSGGNTGELFF.

The rearrangement joins TRBV19 to TRBJ1-3; D is perhaps TRBD1 (5 bases). Germline V gives CDR1 LNHDA, CDR2 SQIVND (reference sequence). The CDR3 loop spans 16 amino acids. V was trimmed by 1 base and J by 0 bases, leaving 10 bases between them. CDR3 sequence reads: CASSIGGAFSGNTIYF. The CDR3 DNA reads TGTGCCAGTAGTATAGGAGGGGCTTTCTCTGGAAACACCATATATTTT.